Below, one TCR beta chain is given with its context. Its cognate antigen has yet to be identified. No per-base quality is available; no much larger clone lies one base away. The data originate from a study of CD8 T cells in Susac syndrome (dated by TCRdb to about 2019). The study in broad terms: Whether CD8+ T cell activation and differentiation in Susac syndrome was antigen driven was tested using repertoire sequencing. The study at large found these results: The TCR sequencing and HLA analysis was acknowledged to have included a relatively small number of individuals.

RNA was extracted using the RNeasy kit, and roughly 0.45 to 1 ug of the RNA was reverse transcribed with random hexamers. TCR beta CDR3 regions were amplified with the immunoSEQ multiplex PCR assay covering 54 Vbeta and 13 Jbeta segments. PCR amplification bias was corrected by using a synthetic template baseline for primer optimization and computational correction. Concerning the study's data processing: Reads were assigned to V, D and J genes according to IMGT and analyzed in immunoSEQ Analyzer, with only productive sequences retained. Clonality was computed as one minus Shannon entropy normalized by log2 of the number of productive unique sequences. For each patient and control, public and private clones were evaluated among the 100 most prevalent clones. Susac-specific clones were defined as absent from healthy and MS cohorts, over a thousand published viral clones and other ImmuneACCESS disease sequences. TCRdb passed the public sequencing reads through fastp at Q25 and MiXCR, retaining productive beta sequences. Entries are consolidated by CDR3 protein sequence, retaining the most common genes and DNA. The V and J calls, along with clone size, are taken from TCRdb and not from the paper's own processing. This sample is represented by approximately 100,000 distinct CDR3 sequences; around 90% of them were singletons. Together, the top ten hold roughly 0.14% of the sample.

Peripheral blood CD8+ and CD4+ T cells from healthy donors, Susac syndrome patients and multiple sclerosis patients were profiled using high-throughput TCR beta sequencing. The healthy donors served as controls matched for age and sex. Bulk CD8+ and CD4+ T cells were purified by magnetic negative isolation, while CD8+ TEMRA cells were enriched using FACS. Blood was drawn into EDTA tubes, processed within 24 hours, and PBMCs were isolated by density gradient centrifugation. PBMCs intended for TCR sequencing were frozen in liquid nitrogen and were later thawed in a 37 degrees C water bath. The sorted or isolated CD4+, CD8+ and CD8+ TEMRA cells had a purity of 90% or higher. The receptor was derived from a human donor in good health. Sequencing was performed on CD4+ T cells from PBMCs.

DNA sequence: TGTGCCAGTAGTATATCAGGACTAGCGGCCGAGCAGTACTTC. This codes for CASSISGLAAEQYF. The chain employs TRBV19 and TRBJ2-7; the central 10 bases match TRBD2. For this chain, trimming is 2 bases at the V end and 6 bases at the J end, and the number of junction bases without a gene match is 4. Reading the germline V gene (reference sequence) gives CDR1 LNHDA and CDR2 SQIVND. CDR3 length: 14 amino acids, cysteine to phenylalanine. Only the CDR3 portion is preserved as DNA: 42 bases, with reading frame beginning at the first base.